A selection of T cell receptor beta chains follows, all from one sample in a study of T cell responses to AZD1222 COVID-19 vaccine. The protocol was immunoSEQ multiplex PCR, while the TCRdb copy is restricted to in-frame clones and leaves out a portion. The sample includes 130,000 to 150,000 clones, about nine tenths of them seen just once. This specimen was peripheral blood, taken 28 days after the second AZD1222 dose. These receptors were collected from an adult who received the AZD1222 COVID-19 vaccine. Both conserved end residues are part of each CDR3. The D gene is left open where the match is weak. Some rows mark clone size as missing; the rest say once, few, many or name a class of expanded clone.

d_gene: .; v_gene: TRBV21-1; abundance: .; len: 13; j_gene: TRBJ1-3; CDR3nt: TGTGCCAGCAGCATTGGGGTCCCCAACACCATATATTTT; CDR3aa: CASSIGVPNTIYF
d_gene: .; v_gene: TRBV5-4; abundance: .; len: 15; j_gene: TRBJ2-3; CDR3nt: TGTGCCAGCAGCACCTCAGGTTCTAGCACAGATACGCAGTATTTT; CDR3aa: CASSTSGSSTDTQYF
d_gene: .; v_gene: TRBV5-1; abundance: .; len: 16; j_gene: TRBJ1-1; CDR3nt: TGCGCCAGCAGCTTGCTCCCAGGGGATTCGAACACTGAAGCTTTCTTT; CDR3aa: CASSLLPGDSNTEAFF
d_gene: TRBD2; v_gene: TRBV14; abundance: .; len: 14; j_gene: TRBJ2-3; CDR3nt: TGTGCCAGCAGCCAAGAGCGGGAGGGAGATACGCAGTATTTT; CDR3aa: CASSQEREGDTQYF
d_gene: .; v_gene: TRBV9; abundance: .; len: 13; j_gene: TRBJ2-2; CDR3nt: TGTGCCAGCAGCACTTTTGACACCGGGGAGCTGTTTTTT; CDR3aa: CASSTFDTGELFF
d_gene: .; v_gene: TRBV6-2/TRBV6-3; abundance: few; len: 13; j_gene: TRBJ2-1; CDR3nt: TGTGCCAGCAGCACGGCGGACTACAATGAGCAGTTCTTC; CDR3aa: CASSTADYNEQFF
d_gene: .; v_gene: TRBV5-1; abundance: .; len: 14; j_gene: TRBJ2-1; CDR3nt: TGCGCCAGCAGCCCGGTGGACAGCTACAATGAGCAGTTCTTC; CDR3aa: CASSPVDSYNEQFF
d_gene: TRBD1; v_gene: TRBV20-1; abundance: .; len: 14; j_gene: TRBJ1-5; CDR3nt: TGCAGTGCTAGTTACAGGGGATATAGACAGCCCCAGCATTTT; CDR3aa: CSASYRGYRQPQHF
d_gene: TRBD1; v_gene: TRBV5-1; abundance: once; len: 16; j_gene: TRBJ1-6; CDR3nt: TGCGCCAGCAGCTTGGATGGGACAGGCTATAATTCACCCCTCCACTTT; CDR3aa: CASSLDGTGYNSPLHF
d_gene: .; v_gene: TRBV19; abundance: .; len: 14; j_gene: TRBJ1-4; CDR3nt: TGTGCCAGTTTAGAACGCGGGGCCGATGAAAAACTGTTTTTT; CDR3aa: CASLERGADEKLFF
d_gene: .; v_gene: TRBV12-5; abundance: .; len: 15; j_gene: TRBJ1-1; CDR3nt: TGTGCTAGTGGGGAAAGCGTTGGCCCGTACACTGAAGCTTTCTTT; CDR3aa: CASGESVGPYTEAFF
d_gene: .; v_gene: TRBV7-9; abundance: .; len: 15; j_gene: TRBJ2-1; CDR3nt: TGTGCCAGCAGCGCCTCGGGGGTACCCTACAATGAGCAGTTCTTC; CDR3aa: CASSASGVPYNEQFF
d_gene: .; v_gene: TRBV7-6; abundance: .; len: 17; j_gene: TRBJ2-7; CDR3nt: TGTGCCAGCAGCTTAGCGTCCGGGCTTCTAAGCTCCTACGAGCAGTACTTC; CDR3aa: CASSLASGLLSSYEQYF
d_gene: .; v_gene: TRBV5-6; abundance: .; len: 12; j_gene: TRBJ2-7; CDR3nt: TGTGCCAGCAGCCTGACTCCAGGCGAGCAGTACTTC; CDR3aa: CASSLTPGEQYF
d_gene: .; v_gene: TRBV27; abundance: once; len: 16; j_gene: TRBJ1-2; CDR3nt: TGTGCCAGCAGTCCTCTGTCACAGGGCGCGAACTATGGCTACACCTTC; CDR3aa: CASSPLSQGANYGYTF
d_gene: TRBD2; v_gene: TRBV4-1; abundance: .; len: 14; j_gene: TRBJ2-1; CDR3nt: TGCGCCACAGGCAGGGAGGGCTCCTACAATGAGCAGTTCTTC; CDR3aa: CATGREGSYNEQFF
d_gene: TRBD2; v_gene: TRBV9; abundance: .; len: 15; j_gene: TRBJ2-1; CDR3nt: TGTGCCAGCAGCGTATCGTCTAGCGGGAGGGGTGAGCAGTTCTTC; CDR3aa: CASSVSSSGRGEQFF
d_gene: .; v_gene: TRBV5-6; abundance: .; len: 16; j_gene: TRBJ2-3; CDR3nt: TGTGCCAGCAGCTCCCCGCTAGTCGCCATCACAGATACGCAGTATTTT; CDR3aa: CASSSPLVAITDTQYF
d_gene: TRBD1; v_gene: TRBV15; abundance: few; len: 13; j_gene: TRBJ2-5; CDR3nt: TGTGCCACCAGGGGGACAGGGGGAGAGACCCAGTACTTC; CDR3aa: CATRGTGGETQYF
d_gene: TRBD2; v_gene: TRBV3-1/TRBV3-2; abundance: .; len: 13; j_gene: TRBJ2-3; CDR3nt: TGTGCCAGCAGCTACAGCGGGAGCAGTACGCAGTATTTT; CDR3aa: CASSYSGSSTQYF
d_gene: .; v_gene: TRBV5-8; abundance: .; len: 13; j_gene: TRBJ2-7; CDR3nt: TGTGCCAGCAGCTTGTGGCAGAGCTACGAGCAGTACTTC; CDR3aa: CASSLWQSYEQYF
d_gene: TRBD1; v_gene: TRBV6-2/TRBV6-3; abundance: .; len: 14; j_gene: TRBJ2-7; CDR3nt: TGTGCCAGCAGTAAACCGGGACAGAGCTACGAGCAGTACTTC; CDR3aa: CASSKPGQSYEQYF
d_gene: .; v_gene: TRBV5-1; abundance: .; len: 14; j_gene: TRBJ1-1; CDR3nt: TGCGCCAGCAGCTTGGGACAGATGAACACTGAAGCTTTCTTT; CDR3aa: CASSLGQMNTEAFF
d_gene: TRBD1; v_gene: TRBV30; abundance: .; len: 15; j_gene: TRBJ1-2; CDR3nt: TGTGCCTGGAGCCCTCTCGCGACAGGGGCCTATGGCTACACCTTC; CDR3aa: CAWSPLATGAYGYTF
d_gene: .; v_gene: TRBV9; abundance: .; len: 14; j_gene: TRBJ1-6; CDR3nt: TGTGCCAGCAGCCCGGTTCCGCCGGGGGCTTACCTCCACTTT; CDR3aa: CASSPVPPGAYLHF
d_gene: .; v_gene: TRBV5-1; abundance: .; len: 12; j_gene: TRBJ2-5; CDR3nt: TGCGCCAGCAGCTTGGGGGAAGAGACCCAGTACTTC; CDR3aa: CASSLGEETQYF
d_gene: .; v_gene: TRBV7-3; abundance: .; len: 12; j_gene: TRBJ2-1; CDR3nt: TGTGCCAGCAGCTGCACGTTTTGTGAGCAGTTCTTC; CDR3aa: CASSCTFCEQFF
d_gene: TRBD1; v_gene: TRBV6-5; abundance: .; len: 15; j_gene: TRBJ2-7; CDR3nt: TGTGCCAGCAGTTACTCTGGGACAGGGAGGGACGAGCAGTACTTC; CDR3aa: CASSYSGTGRDEQYF
d_gene: .; v_gene: TRBV5-1; abundance: once; len: 13; j_gene: TRBJ1-2; CDR3nt: TGCGCCAGCGGCAGGGGCCCTAACTATGGCTACACCTTC; CDR3aa: CASGRGPNYGYTF
d_gene: TRBD1; v_gene: TRBV19; abundance: .; len: 14; j_gene: TRBJ2-1; CDR3nt: TGTGCCAGTAATGTAGGACAGGGGGCAGGAAGGCAGTTCTTC; CDR3aa: CASNVGQGAGRQFF
d_gene: .; v_gene: TRBV15; abundance: .; len: 15; j_gene: TRBJ2-7; CDR3nt: TGTGCCACCAGCAAACGTCCGGGACCGAGCTACGAGCAGTACTTC; CDR3aa: CATSKRPGPSYEQYF
d_gene: .; v_gene: TRBV9; abundance: few; len: 9; j_gene: TRBJ2-5; CDR3nt: TGTGCCAGCAGATGGACCCAGTACTTC; CDR3aa: CASRWTQYF
d_gene: TRBD2; v_gene: TRBV6-2/TRBV6-3; abundance: .; len: 14; j_gene: TRBJ2-7; CDR3nt: TGTGCCAGCAGCCCTGGGAGGGCCGGCTACGAGCAGTACTTC; CDR3aa: CASSPGRAGYEQYF
d_gene: .; v_gene: TRBV7-9; abundance: .; len: 14; j_gene: TRBJ2-5; CDR3nt: TGTGCCAGCAGCCCGGATGGGGGGCAAGAGACCCAGTACTTC; CDR3aa: CASSPDGGQETQYF
d_gene: TRBD1; v_gene: TRBV28; abundance: .; len: 14; j_gene: TRBJ1-2; CDR3nt: TGTGCCAGCAGGAACGACAGGGGGCCCTATGGCTACACCTTC; CDR3aa: CASRNDRGPYGYTF
d_gene: .; v_gene: TRBV9; abundance: .; len: 15; j_gene: TRBJ1-3; CDR3nt: TGTGCCAGCACCCCCGGGAGTTGGGAAGGAAACACCATATATTTT; CDR3aa: CASTPGSWEGNTIYF
d_gene: .; v_gene: TRBV5-8; abundance: .; len: 15; j_gene: TRBJ1-2; CDR3nt: TGTGCCAGCAACCCGTGGGGGGGGAATGACTATGGCTACACCTTC; CDR3aa: CASNPWGGNDYGYTF
d_gene: TRBD2; v_gene: TRBV5-8; abundance: once; len: 15; j_gene: TRBJ2-3; CDR3nt: TGTGCCAGCAGATACGGGGGGATCGGCACAGATACGCAGTATTTT; CDR3aa: CASRYGGIGTDTQYF
d_gene: .; v_gene: TRBV19; abundance: .; len: 13; j_gene: TRBJ2-7; CDR3nt: TGTGCCAGTAGTATACTGATGGCTTACGAGCAGTACTTC; CDR3aa: CASSILMAYEQYF
d_gene: .; v_gene: TRBV30; abundance: .; len: 13; j_gene: TRBJ1-2; CDR3nt: TGTGCCTGGAGTGTCCAGGGGTCCTATGGCTACACCTTC; CDR3aa: CAWSVQGSYGYTF
d_gene: .; v_gene: TRBV5-8; abundance: .; len: 15; j_gene: TRBJ1-1; CDR3nt: TGTGCCAGCAGCTTGGGAATAAGGGGGGGCACTGAAGCTTTCTTT; CDR3aa: CASSLGIRGGTEAFF
d_gene: TRBD1; v_gene: TRBV3-1/TRBV3-2; abundance: .; len: 14; j_gene: TRBJ1-4; CDR3nt: TGTGCCAGCAGCCCCCTCCCCGGGACAGCAAAACTGTTTTTT; CDR3aa: CASSPLPGTAKLFF
d_gene: .; v_gene: TRBV5-1; abundance: .; len: 13; j_gene: TRBJ1-1; CDR3nt: TGCGCCAGCAGCTTGGGATCAAACACTGAAGCTTTCTTT; CDR3aa: CASSLGSNTEAFF
d_gene: TRBD2; v_gene: TRBV11-2; abundance: .; len: 14; j_gene: TRBJ2-5; CDR3nt: TGTGCCAGCAGCTTAGAGAGGCAGCGGGGGACCCAGTACTTC; CDR3aa: CASSLERQRGTQYF
d_gene: .; v_gene: TRBV3-1/TRBV3-2; abundance: once; len: 19; j_gene: TRBJ2-1; CDR3nt: TGTGCCAGCAGCCAAGATACCCTTCGAGGGAGCAGCTCCTACAATGAGCAGTTCTTC; CDR3aa: CASSQDTLRGSSSYNEQFF
d_gene: .; v_gene: TRBV5-1; abundance: .; len: 17; j_gene: TRBJ2-3; CDR3nt: TGCGCCAGCAGCTTGGCCTCAAAGCGCACCCCCACAGATACGCAGTATTTT; CDR3aa: CASSLASKRTPTDTQYF
d_gene: .; v_gene: TRBV24-1; abundance: .; len: 13; j_gene: TRBJ1-5; CDR3nt: TGTGCCACCAGTGGGCAGGGGAATCAGCCCCAGCATTTT; CDR3aa: CATSGQGNQPQHF